This is a list of T cell receptor beta chains from one sample in a study of regulatory T cells in long-lasting Graves disease. TCRdb reprocessed the multiplex PCR reads via MiXCR and lists one record per CDR3 protein. The sample records roughly 610,000 distinct CDR3 sequences, more than 15% being singletons. These data were also reused for a study on T cells in Graves' hyperthyroidism and ophthalmopathy.

The sequencing here drew on peripheral blood mononuclear cells (PBMCs), taken at new diagnosis, from a patient treated with antithyroid drugs. The receptors originated from a man between 18 and 35 years old with Graves disease. CDR3s include the opening cysteine and the closing phenylalanine or tryptophan. D genes are given only for firm matches. For some rows the clone size is stated as once, few or many, or as a class when expanded; others skip it.

CDR3 protein: CASSEGFSSSYNSPLHF
CDR3 DNA: TGTGCCAGCAGTGAAGGGTTTTCGAGCTCCTATAATTCACCCCTCCACTTT
V gene: TRBV2
clone size: few
J gene: TRBJ1-6
D gene: .

CDR3 protein: CASGTTGGTEAFF
CDR3 DNA: TGTGCCAGCGGGACTACAGGGGGCACTGAAGCTTTCTTT
V gene: TRBV12-3/TRBV12-4
clone size: few
J gene: TRBJ1-1
D gene: TRBD1

CDR3 protein: CASSGTGPVGLIRWGAFF
CDR3 DNA: TGTGCCAGCAGTGGAACTGGTCCGGTCGGGCTGATCCGTTGGGGAGCTTTCTTT
V gene: TRBV6-1
clone size: many
J gene: TRBJ1-1
D gene: .

CDR3 protein: CASRSSTRREDEQFF
CDR3 DNA: TGTGCCAGCAGGTCGTCGACTCGGAGGGAGGATGAGCAGTTCTTC
V gene: TRBV12-3/TRBV12-4
clone size: many
J gene: TRBJ2-1
D gene: .

CDR3 protein: CASSKGTALDNSPLHF
CDR3 DNA: TGTGCCAGCAGTAAAGGGACAGCCCTCGACAATTCACCCCTCCACTTT
V gene: TRBV28
clone size: many
J gene: TRBJ1-6
D gene: TRBD1

CDR3 protein: CAVEAPGNYGYTF
CDR3 DNA: TGTGCCGTCGAAGCTCCAGGAAACTATGGCTACACCTTC
V gene: TRBV12-3/TRBV12-4
clone size: many
J gene: TRBJ1-2
D gene: .

CDR3 protein: CASSKQGWETQYF
CDR3 DNA: TGTGCCAGCAGTAAACAGGGGTGGGAGACCCAGTACTTC
V gene: TRBV27
clone size: few
J gene: TRBJ2-5
D gene: TRBD1

CDR3 protein: CASSLLSGRGSSYEQYF
CDR3 DNA: TGTGCCAGCAGCTTACTTAGCGGGAGGGGAAGCTCCTACGAGCAGTACTTC
V gene: TRBV11-1
clone size: .
J gene: TRBJ2-7
D gene: TRBD2

CDR3 protein: CASSPPSGRIEETQYF
CDR3 DNA: TGTGCCAGCTCACCACCTAGCGGGAGGATCGAAGAGACCCAGTACTTC
V gene: TRBV18
clone size: few
J gene: TRBJ2-5
D gene: TRBD2

CDR3 protein: CASSLGLELYQETQYF
CDR3 DNA: TGTGCCAGCAGTCTTGGGCTAGAACTGTACCAAGAGACCCAGTACTTC
V gene: TRBV28
clone size: .
J gene: TRBJ2-5
D gene: .

CDR3 protein: CASSHLPLAGGPNEQYF
CDR3 DNA: TGTGCCAGCAGCCACCTGCCACTAGCGGGAGGGCCGAACGAGCAGTACTTC
V gene: TRBV4-2
clone size: few
J gene: TRBJ2-7
D gene: TRBD2

CDR3 protein: CASSLATGQGEWFF
CDR3 DNA: TGTGCCAGCAGTCTGGCCACCGGACAGGGGGAGTGGTTCTTC
V gene: TRBV12-3/TRBV12-4
clone size: many
J gene: TRBJ2-1
D gene: TRBD1

CDR3 protein: CASSLHLYEQYF
CDR3 DNA: TGTGCCAGCAGCCTCCACCTCTACGAGCAGTACTTC
V gene: TRBV3-1
clone size: few
J gene: TRBJ2-7
D gene: .

CDR3 protein: CASSPRVALDTDTQYF
CDR3 DNA: TGTGCCAGCTCACCACGGGTAGCCCTGGACACAGATACGCAGTATTTT
V gene: TRBV18
clone size: .
J gene: TRBJ2-3
D gene: .

CDR3 protein: CSARQGSGLGNTIYF
CDR3 DNA: TGCAGTGCTCGACAGGGTTCAGGGCTTGGAAACACCATATATTTT
V gene: TRBV20-1
clone size: .
J gene: TRBJ1-3
D gene: TRBD1

CDR3 protein: CASSLASGVEQYF
CDR3 DNA: TGTGCCAGCAGCTTGGCTAGCGGGGTCGAGCAGTACTTC
V gene: TRBV7-2
clone size: .
J gene: TRBJ2-7
D gene: TRBD2

CDR3 protein: CAWSLTGVGNQPQHF
CDR3 DNA: TGTGCCTGGAGCCTGACAGGGGTAGGCAATCAGCCCCAGCATTTT
V gene: TRBV30
clone size: many
J gene: TRBJ1-5
D gene: TRBD1

CDR3 protein: CASSLASPGAGNQPQHF
CDR3 DNA: TGTGCCAGCAGCTTAGCGTCCCCCGGGGCAGGCAATCAGCCCCAGCATTTT
V gene: TRBV7-9
clone size: few
J gene: TRBJ1-5
D gene: .

CDR3 protein: CASSAFTGGNTEAFF
CDR3 DNA: TGTGCCAGCAGCGCCTTTACAGGGGGGAACACTGAAGCTTTCTTT
V gene: TRBV9
clone size: .
J gene: TRBJ1-1
D gene: TRBD1

CDR3 protein: CASSSALQGAVYF
CDR3 DNA: TGTGCCAGCAGTTCCGCCCTCCAGGGGGCCGTTTACTTC
V gene: TRBV28
clone size: many
J gene: TRBJ2-7
D gene: TRBD1

CDR3 protein: CASTTGQGGNQPQHF
CDR3 DNA: TGTGCCAGCACCACGGGACAGGGGGGCAATCAGCCCCAGCATTTT
V gene: TRBV12-3/TRBV12-4
clone size: .
J gene: TRBJ1-5
D gene: TRBD1

CDR3 protein: CSAREPGLMNEQFF
CDR3 DNA: TGCAGTGCTAGGGAGCCGGGACTTATGAATGAGCAGTTCTTC
V gene: TRBV20-1
clone size: many
J gene: TRBJ2-1
D gene: .

CDR3 protein: CAWGTSGRETQYF
CDR3 DNA: TGTGCCTGGGGGACTAGCGGGAGAGAGACCCAGTACTTC
V gene: TRBV30
clone size: .
J gene: TRBJ2-5
D gene: TRBD2

CDR3 protein: CAWTVFSGTDTQYF
CDR3 DNA: TGTGCCTGGACTGTATTTAGCGGCACAGATACGCAGTATTTT
V gene: TRBV30
clone size: .
J gene: TRBJ2-3
D gene: .

CDR3 protein: CASSQQRNSNQPQHF
CDR3 DNA: TGTGCCAGCAGCCAACAGAGGAATAGCAATCAGCCCCAGCATTTT
V gene: TRBV3-1
clone size: many
J gene: TRBJ1-5
D gene: .

CDR3 protein: CSASQNREGEQYF
CDR3 DNA: TGCAGTGCTAGTCAAAACAGGGAGGGGGAGCAGTACTTC
V gene: TRBV20-1
clone size: .
J gene: TRBJ2-7
D gene: .

CDR3 protein: CASSLSVTDFSYEQYF
CDR3 DNA: TGTGCCAGCAGCTTATCCGTTACAGACTTCTCCTACGAGCAGTACTTC
V gene: TRBV7-2
clone size: many
J gene: TRBJ2-7
D gene: .

CDR3 protein: CATHLGGSGGTDTQYF
CDR3 DNA: TGTGCCACTCACCTCGGGGGTTCGGGAGGGACAGATACGCAGTATTTT
V gene: TRBV10-3
clone size: many
J gene: TRBJ2-3
D gene: TRBD2

CDR3 protein: CASSLVGETGAETQYF
CDR3 DNA: TGTGCCAGCAGCTTAGTGGGGGAGACAGGCGCGGAGACCCAGTACTTC
V gene: TRBV11-2
clone size: many
J gene: TRBJ2-5
D gene: .

CDR3 protein: CASSEHWAGSQPQHF
CDR3 DNA: TGTGCCAGCAGTGAGCATTGGGCAGGGAGTCAGCCCCAGCATTTT
V gene: TRBV6-1
clone size: many
J gene: TRBJ1-5
D gene: .

CDR3 protein: CASSITGGWNTGELFF
CDR3 DNA: TGTGCCAGCAGTATAACAGGGGGCTGGAACACCGGGGAGCTGTTTTTT
V gene: TRBV2
clone size: .
J gene: TRBJ2-2
D gene: TRBD1

CDR3 protein: CASSAQQPQRYEQYF
CDR3 DNA: TGTGCCAGCAGTGCTCAGCAGCCCCAACGTTACGAGCAGTACTTC
V gene: TRBV2
clone size: many
J gene: TRBJ2-7
D gene: .

CDR3 protein: CASRYRGLADYNEQFF
CDR3 DNA: TGTGCCAGCAGATACCGGGGACTAGCGGATTACAATGAGCAGTTCTTC
V gene: TRBV6-1
clone size: .
J gene: TRBJ2-1
D gene: TRBD2